The subject of this entry is one T cell receptor beta chain. There is no known antigen for this receptor. One base away there is no much larger clone; base qualities are not given. The CDR3 sequence holds 13 residues, the cysteine and phenylalanine included. The DNA shown is the 39-base CDR3, in frame from base 1. CDR1 MNHEY and CDR2 SVGAGI are derived from the germline V gene. The V end loses 6 bases and the J end loses 4 bases, and a stretch of 10 bases separates them. The data were taken from a study of PD-1 blockade in classical Hodgkin lymphoma (dated by TCRdb to 2020 to 2021). In the study overall: A peripheral blood immune signature of response to PD-1 blockade in classical Hodgkin lymphoma was defined using TCR beta sequencing and CyTOF. Results the study describes overall, beyond this receptor: Newly diagnosed patients were reported to have lower baseline TCR diversity than healthy donors, and relapsed/refractory patients were reported to have lower baseline TCR diversity still. The study covered only a single clinical trial cohort, and the causes of the repertoire differences, possibly disease activity or prior therapy, were still not defined.

Sample time point, as interpreted from the label and publication: newly diagnosed, previously untreated cHL patient sample. Magnetic negative selection with a Miltenyi CD4+ T cell isolation kit was used to purify CD4+ T cells from thawed PBMCs. As a comparison group for the relapsed/refractory trial patients, PBMCs from patients with newly diagnosed, previously untreated classical Hodgkin lymphoma were sequenced. Peripheral blood was collected in 8 mL Vacutainer Cell Preparation Tubes, from which PBMCs were isolated by centrifugation and then cryopreserved. Purified CD4+ and CD8+ fractions were prepared only for cases in which an additional PBMC sample was available. Magnetically labelled cells were depleted on LS columns in a quadroMACS separator, and the flow-through was collected as the purified fraction. The Qiagen DNeasy kit was used to extract genomic DNA from unsorted PBMCs and from the negatively selected CD4+ and CD8+ fractions. Using primers that anneal to V and J segments, immunoSEQ multiplex PCR amplified the TCR beta CDR3 regions. A synthetic immune receptor repertoire was used to minimize amplification bias, and remaining bias was computationally removed after sequencing. Per the authors' processing: Custom Python scripts were used to quantify repertoire diversity as the Shannon entropy index. Unsorted, CD4+ and CD8+ repertoires were analyzed separately, except for combined analyses in which CD4+ and CD8+ sequences were merged in silico. The table comes from immuneACCESS by way of TCRdb, which keeps in-frame sequences with V and J called. Part of the clones is missing from these tables; in studies checked, under half for an unresolved V gene and the rest for unknown reasons. V and J calls and clone size are copied from that table; D and trimming were computed from the DNA. The sample table shows around 16,000 clones, and about 90% are seen once. The top ten clones comprise approximately 0.51% of the sample.

This chain is built from TRBV6-5 and TRBJ2-1; the D gene is perhaps TRBD1, on 6 matching bases. Sequencing was done on a sample of CD4+ T cells from blood. The receptor comes from a human donor with classical Hodgkin lymphoma. The sequenced DNA: TGTGCCAGCAGACAGGGCTCGTACAATGAGCAGTTCTTC. Its translation is CASRQGSYNEQFF.